This TCR beta chain was captured by sequencing in a study of persistence of HIV-infected CD4 T cells. Study context: Two participants gave one leukapheresis sample; others gave up to roughly 180 mL blood repeatedly. Anti-CD3/anti-CD28 stimulation activated a higher proportion of cells than antigen stimulation, with lower memory fraction.

This nonspecific control used anti-CD3/anti-CD28 bead stimulation of CD4+ T cells. Responding CD4+ T cells were sorted by upregulation of both CD40 ligand and CD69. Adults with HIV-1 started suppressive ART while chronically infected. CD4+ T cell counts exceeded 400 cells/uL; CMV serology was positive. This was the immunoSEQ version 4 assay in survey mode. Produced via immunoSEQ multiplex PCR; TCRdb's table is partial and in-frame only. The sample yields more than 30,000 clones, 80% to 90% seen once. Germline V CDR1 and CDR2: SQVTM, ANQGSEA. The CDR3 has 10 amino acids. V was clipped by 4 bases and J by 3 bases, with 4 bases between them. This clone was recorded only once. Its antigen remains unknown.

This sequence originates from an adult man with HIV who was CMV-seropositive. This chain joins TRBV29-1 and TRBJ2-7; D is ambiguous. The sequencing used CD4+ T cells sorted from PBMCs after approximately 19-hour stimulation, collected from a patient who received antiretroviral therapy. This chain's CDR3 is CSVVFYEQYF. The CDR3 DNA follows: TGCAGCGTTGTTTTCTACGAGCAGTACTTC.